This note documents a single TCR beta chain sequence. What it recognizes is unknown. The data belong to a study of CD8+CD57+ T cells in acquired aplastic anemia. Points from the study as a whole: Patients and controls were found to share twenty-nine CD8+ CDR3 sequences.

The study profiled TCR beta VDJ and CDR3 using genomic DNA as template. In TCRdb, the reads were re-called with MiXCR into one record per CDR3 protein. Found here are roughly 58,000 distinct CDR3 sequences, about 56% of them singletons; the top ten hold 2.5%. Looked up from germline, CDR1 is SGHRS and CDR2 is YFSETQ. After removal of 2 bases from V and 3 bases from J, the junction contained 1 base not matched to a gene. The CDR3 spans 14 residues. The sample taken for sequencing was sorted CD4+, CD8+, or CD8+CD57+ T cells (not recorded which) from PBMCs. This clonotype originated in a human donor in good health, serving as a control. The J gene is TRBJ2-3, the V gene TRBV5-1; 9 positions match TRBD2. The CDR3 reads CASSFGLATDTQYF. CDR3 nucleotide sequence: TGCGCCAGCAGCTTTGGACTAGCGACAGATACGCAGTATTTT.